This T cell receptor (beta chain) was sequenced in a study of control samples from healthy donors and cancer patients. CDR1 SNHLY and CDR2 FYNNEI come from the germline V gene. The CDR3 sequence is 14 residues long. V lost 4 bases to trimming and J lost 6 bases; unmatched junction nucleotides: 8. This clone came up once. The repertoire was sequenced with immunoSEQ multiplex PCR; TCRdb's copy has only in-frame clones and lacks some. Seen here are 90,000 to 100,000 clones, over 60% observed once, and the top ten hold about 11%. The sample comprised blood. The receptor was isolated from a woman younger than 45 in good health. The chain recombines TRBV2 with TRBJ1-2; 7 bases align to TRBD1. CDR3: CASSGTGAIHGYTF. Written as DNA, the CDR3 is TGTGCCAGCAGTGGGACAGGCGCGATACATGGCTACACCTTC. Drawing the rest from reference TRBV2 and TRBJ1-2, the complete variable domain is EPEVTQTPSHQVTQMGQEVILRCVPISNHLYFYWYRQILGQKVEFLVSFYNNEISEKSEIFDDQFSVERPDGSNFTLKIRSTKLEDSAMYFCASSGTGAIHGYTFGSGTRLTVV.